A selection of T cell receptor beta chains follows, all from one sample in a study of T-cell reconstitution after alpha-beta-depleted transplantation in children. TCRdb passed the PCR reads through MiXCR, listing each CDR3 protein once. The sample records over 100,000 distinct CDR3 sequences, 10% being singletons. The material sequenced was PBMCs, taken before TCRalphabeta/CD19-depleted stem cell transplant. All receptors come from a boy younger than 10 with acute lymphoblastic leukemia, due to receive a stem cell transplant. Each CDR3 is given with its conserved first and last residue. D genes are given only for firm matches. Rows may omit the clone size; those that give it use once, few, many or a size class.

J gene: TRBJ2-1; clone size: -; D gene: TRBD2; V gene: TRBV5-1; CDR3 DNA: TGCGCCAGCAGCTTGGACGCTAGCGGGCCGTACAATGAGCAGTTCTTC; CDR3 protein: CASSLDASGPYNEQFF
J gene: TRBJ1-1; clone size: few; D gene: TRBD1; V gene: TRBV20-1; CDR3 DNA: TGCAGTGCTAGAGAGACAGGGCCGATGAACACTGAAGCTTTCTTT; CDR3 protein: CSARETGPMNTEAFF
J gene: TRBJ1-2; clone size: -; D gene: -; V gene: TRBV2; CDR3 DNA: TGTGCCAGCAGTGAGAAAATCCCCCAGGACTATGGCTACACCTTC; CDR3 protein: CASSEKIPQDYGYTF
J gene: TRBJ2-7; clone size: many; D gene: TRBD2; V gene: TRBV12-3/TRBV12-4; CDR3 DNA: TGTGCCAGCAGACTAGCGAGCTCCTACGAGCAGTACTTC; CDR3 protein: CASRLASSYEQYF
J gene: TRBJ2-5; clone size: few; D gene: -; V gene: TRBV24-1; CDR3 DNA: TGTGCCACCAGTGATTTAGAGACCCAGTACTTC; CDR3 protein: CATSDLETQYF
J gene: TRBJ2-3; clone size: -; D gene: -; V gene: TRBV2; CDR3 DNA: TGTGCCAGCAGGGGGGGCACAGATACGCAGTATTTT; CDR3 protein: CASRGGTDTQYF
J gene: TRBJ1-2; clone size: -; D gene: -; V gene: TRBV12-3/TRBV12-4; CDR3 DNA: TGTGCCAGCAGGGGATGGGGACCTCTTTTTTATGGCTACACCTTC; CDR3 protein: CASRGWGPLFYGYTF
J gene: TRBJ2-5; clone size: few; D gene: -; V gene: TRBV5-1; CDR3 DNA: TGCGCCAGCAGCTTGGGCCTAGGTACACAAGAGACCCAGTACTTC; CDR3 protein: CASSLGLGTQETQYF
J gene: TRBJ2-2; clone size: few; D gene: TRBD2; V gene: TRBV11-2; CDR3 DNA: TGTGCCAGCAGTCTCGGACTAGCGGGAGGCCGTCCGAACACCGGGGAGCTGTTTTTT; CDR3 protein: CASSLGLAGGRPNTGELFF
J gene: TRBJ2-7; clone size: few; D gene: -; V gene: TRBV20-1; CDR3 DNA: TGCAGTGCTGGATCCTACGAGCAGTACTTC; CDR3 protein: CSAGSYEQYF
J gene: TRBJ2-3; clone size: -; D gene: TRBD1; V gene: TRBV5-1; CDR3 DNA: TGCGCCAGCAGCACTGGGACAGGGAACTGGGATACGCAGTATTTT; CDR3 protein: CASSTGTGNWDTQYF
J gene: TRBJ2-3; clone size: few; D gene: -; V gene: TRBV11-3; CDR3 DNA: TGTGCCAGCAGCTTAGTGGGGGGGGCTAGCACAGATACGCAGTATTTT; CDR3 protein: CASSLVGGASTDTQYF
J gene: TRBJ2-7; clone size: -; D gene: -; V gene: TRBV4-2; CDR3 DNA: TGTGCCAGCAGCCAACCGGGACTGGGATCCTACGAGCAGTACTTC; CDR3 protein: CASSQPGLGSYEQYF
J gene: TRBJ2-7; clone size: few; D gene: TRBD1; V gene: TRBV5-1; CDR3 DNA: TGCGCCAGCAGCTCTCGGACAGGGTACGACGAGCAGTACTTC; CDR3 protein: CASSSRTGYDEQYF
J gene: TRBJ1-4; clone size: few; D gene: TRBD1; V gene: TRBV4-2; CDR3 DNA: TGTGCCAGCAGCCTCGGGACAGGGACGGATGAAAAACTGTTTTTT; CDR3 protein: CASSLGTGTDEKLFF
J gene: TRBJ2-1; clone size: -; D gene: -; V gene: TRBV27; CDR3 DNA: TGTGCCAGCATCTTCGGGGGTGAGCAGTTCTTC; CDR3 protein: CASIFGGEQFF
J gene: TRBJ2-2; clone size: -; D gene: -; V gene: TRBV12-3/TRBV12-4; CDR3 DNA: TGTGCCAGCAGTTTCACAGGGAACACCGGGGAGCTGTTTTTT; CDR3 protein: CASSFTGNTGELFF
J gene: TRBJ2-1; clone size: many; D gene: TRBD1; V gene: TRBV5-1; CDR3 DNA: TGCGCCAGCAGCTTGGCCCCCTGGGGACAGGGGCTGAACAGGCAGTTCTTC; CDR3 protein: CASSLAPWGQGLNRQFF
J gene: TRBJ2-3; clone size: many; D gene: TRBD1; V gene: TRBV25-1; CDR3 DNA: TGTGCCAGCAGTCAATCTGGACAGGGGGTCTCTAGCACAGATACGCAGTATTTT; CDR3 protein: CASSQSGQGVSSTDTQYF
J gene: TRBJ2-1; clone size: few; D gene: TRBD1; V gene: TRBV2; CDR3 DNA: TGTGCCAGCAGTGAAACAGGGGGTGAGCAGTTCTTC; CDR3 protein: CASSETGGEQFF
J gene: TRBJ2-3; clone size: -; D gene: -; V gene: TRBV5-1; CDR3 DNA: TGCGCCAGCAGCTTTTTTACAGGGCATGCAGATACGCAGTATTTT; CDR3 protein: CASSFFTGHADTQYF
J gene: TRBJ2-7; clone size: many; D gene: -; V gene: TRBV5-1; CDR3 DNA: TGCGCCAGCAGCGTCGAAGCGGGTTTGGCCTACGAGCAGTACTTC; CDR3 protein: CASSVEAGLAYEQYF
J gene: TRBJ1-5; clone size: few; D gene: TRBD1; V gene: TRBV27; CDR3 DNA: TGTGCCAGCGGTAGACTACCGGGACAGGGGAATCAGCCCCAGCATTTT; CDR3 protein: CASGRLPGQGNQPQHF
J gene: TRBJ2-7; clone size: many; D gene: -; V gene: TRBV20-1; CDR3 DNA: TGCAGTGCTAGCGGGGGCTCCTACGAGCAGTACTTC; CDR3 protein: CSASGGSYEQYF
J gene: TRBJ2-1; clone size: few; D gene: -; V gene: TRBV6-2/TRBV6-3; CDR3 DNA: TGTGCCAGCATACCTCGGGGTGAGTTCCTCTACAATGAGCAGTTCTTC; CDR3 protein: CASIPRGEFLYNEQFF
J gene: TRBJ1-1; clone size: many; D gene: -; V gene: TRBV5-1; CDR3 DNA: TGCGCCAGCAGCTTGGTACCGAAGGGGACTGAAGCTTTCTTT; CDR3 protein: CASSLVPKGTEAFF
J gene: TRBJ2-3; clone size: many; D gene: TRBD1; V gene: TRBV29-1; CDR3 DNA: TGCAGCGTGGACCCGGGACAGACAGATACGCAGTATTTT; CDR3 protein: CSVDPGQTDTQYF
J gene: TRBJ2-3; clone size: few; D gene: TRBD2; V gene: TRBV20-1; CDR3 DNA: TGCAGTGTTCCCACTAGCGGGGTTACAGATACGCAGTATTTT; CDR3 protein: CSVPTSGVTDTQYF
J gene: TRBJ2-1; clone size: -; D gene: -; V gene: TRBV18; CDR3 DNA: TGTGCCAGCTCACCAGAGGAAAACGCAAATGAGCAGTTCTTC; CDR3 protein: CASSPEENANEQFF
J gene: TRBJ2-1; clone size: few; D gene: -; V gene: TRBV3-1; CDR3 DNA: TGTGCCAGCAGCCCTCTAGGGTTGGGAGACCATGAGCAGTTCTTC; CDR3 protein: CASSPLGLGDHEQFF
J gene: TRBJ2-5; clone size: few; D gene: -; V gene: TRBV7-9; CDR3 DNA: TGTGCCAGCAGCTTAGCGACAGGTGGGAGGGAGACCCAGTACTTC; CDR3 protein: CASSLATGGRETQYF
J gene: TRBJ2-2; clone size: many; D gene: -; V gene: TRBV7-8; CDR3 DNA: TGTGCCAGCAGCTTAAAGAACACCGGGGAGCTGTTTTTT; CDR3 protein: CASSLKNTGELFF
J gene: TRBJ2-5; clone size: few; D gene: -; V gene: TRBV9; CDR3 DNA: TGTGCCAGCAGCGTAGTGTCCGGGAGTAAAGAGACCCAGTACTTC; CDR3 protein: CASSVVSGSKETQYF
J gene: TRBJ2-7; clone size: many; D gene: TRBD2; V gene: TRBV12-3/TRBV12-4; CDR3 DNA: TGTGCCAGCAGCCCAATAGCGGGAGGGCCGGGTGAGCAGTACTTC; CDR3 protein: CASSPIAGGPGEQYF
J gene: TRBJ2-1; clone size: -; D gene: -; V gene: TRBV20-1; CDR3 DNA: TGCAGTGCTAGAGATACGTCGGCCGACTACAATGAGCAGTTCTTC; CDR3 protein: CSARDTSADYNEQFF
J gene: TRBJ2-2; clone size: few; D gene: TRBD2; V gene: TRBV20-1; CDR3 DNA: TGCAGTGCTAGGAGGTCGGGAGGGAACACCGGGGAGCTGTTTTTT; CDR3 protein: CSARRSGGNTGELFF
J gene: TRBJ1-2; clone size: -; D gene: -; V gene: TRBV6-1; CDR3 DNA: TGTGCCAGCAGTCCTAGGACCGGGGGGGTCAACTATGGCTACACCTTC; CDR3 protein: CASSPRTGGVNYGYTF
J gene: TRBJ1-4; clone size: -; D gene: TRBD1; V gene: TRBV6-5; CDR3 DNA: TGTGCCAGCAGTTACTCGACAGGGCGGACAAATGAAAAACTGTTTTTT; CDR3 protein: CASSYSTGRTNEKLFF
J gene: TRBJ2-1; clone size: many; D gene: TRBD2; V gene: TRBV2; CDR3 DNA: TGTGCCAGCAGTCGGTGGGGACTAGCAGATGAGCAGTTCTTC; CDR3 protein: CASSRWGLADEQFF
J gene: TRBJ1-5; clone size: few; D gene: TRBD1; V gene: TRBV20-1; CDR3 DNA: TGCAGTGCTTTAATGGGACAGGGAGGCAATCAGCCCCAGCATTTT; CDR3 protein: CSALMGQGGNQPQHF
J gene: TRBJ2-1; clone size: many; D gene: TRBD2; V gene: TRBV27; CDR3 DNA: TGTGCCAGCAGTCCTTCAGTCGGGACTAGCGGGACCAATGAGCAGTTCTTC; CDR3 protein: CASSPSVGTSGTNEQFF
J gene: TRBJ1-1; clone size: -; D gene: TRBD1; V gene: TRBV9; CDR3 DNA: TGTGCCAGCAGCGCGACAGGGGGCGAAGCTTTCTTT; CDR3 protein: CASSATGGEAFF
J gene: TRBJ2-6; clone size: many; D gene: -; V gene: TRBV18; CDR3 DNA: TGTGCCAGCTCACCGACCCAGTCTGGGGCCAACGTCCTGACTTTC; CDR3 protein: CASSPTQSGANVLTF